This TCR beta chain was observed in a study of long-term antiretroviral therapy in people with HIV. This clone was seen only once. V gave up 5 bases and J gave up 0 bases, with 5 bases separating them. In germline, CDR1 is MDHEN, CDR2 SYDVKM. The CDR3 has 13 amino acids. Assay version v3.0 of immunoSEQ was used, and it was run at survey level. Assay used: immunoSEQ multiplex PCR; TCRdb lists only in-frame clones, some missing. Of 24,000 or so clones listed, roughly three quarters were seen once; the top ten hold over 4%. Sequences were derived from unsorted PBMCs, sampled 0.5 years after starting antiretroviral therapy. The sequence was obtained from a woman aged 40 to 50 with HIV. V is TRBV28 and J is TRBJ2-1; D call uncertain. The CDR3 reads CASSKSSYNEQFF. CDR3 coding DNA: TGTGCCAGCAGTAAGAGCTCCTACAATGAGCAGTTCTTC.